These 9 T cell receptor beta chains originate from one sample sequenced in a study of post-analysis software for immune sequencing data (dated by TCRdb to between 2014 and 2017). Receptor libraries were prepared by PCR. Data came from an Illumina HiSeq 2500. Unique molecular identifiers were incorporated into TCR beta cDNA libraries to reduce PCR and sequencing biases. TCRdb passed the public sequencing reads through fastp at Q25 and MiXCR, retaining productive beta sequences. Under each unique CDR3 protein, matching rows form one entry showing the most common genes and DNA. The sample includes 430,000 or so distinct CDR3 sequences, with approximately 42% observed a single time. Of the sample, 7.6% falls within the top ten clones. Broad study findings and their caveats: Patients showed significantly higher frequencies than controls for roughly 5 TRBV segments, among them TRBV5-6, TRBV5-1 and TRBV20-1.

Their cognate antigens are unknown. The sequenced sample consisted of blood. The source is a girl aged 2-10 years with multiple sclerosis.

The chain couples TRBV2 to TRBJ2-1; D perhaps matches TRBD2 (6 bases). The germline CDR1 and CDR2 sequences are SNHLY and FYNNEI. V dropped 2 bases and J dropped 6 bases, with 11 bases sitting between them. The CDR3 covers 14 residues. CDR3 sequence reads: CASSESSEVNEQFF. The CDR3 bases are TGTGCCAGCAGTGAATCTAGCGAGGTCAATGAGCAGTTCTTC.

V usage is TRBV6-5 and J usage is TRBJ2-5; D gene uncertain. This CDR3 has 14 amino acids. With 3 bases removed from V and 3 bases from J, the gap between germline ends came to 11 bases. Germline assignment: CDR1 MNHEY and CDR2 SVGAGI. The CDR3: CASSYGDLKETQYF. The CDR3 DNA sequence: TGTGCCAGCAGTTATGGAGACCTTAAAGAGACCCAGTACTTC.

J is TRBJ2-7 and V is TRBV4-1; weak D call: TRBD1 (5 bases). Germline V gene lookup returns CDR1 MGHRA and CDR2 YSYEKL. CDR3 length: 15 residues. Trimming shortened V by 0 bases and J by 12 bases, and 21 bases separated the two germline ends. CDR3 in amino acids: CASSQDGRPRVTPYF. The CDR3 bases are TGCGCCAGCAGCCAAGATGGGCGTCCCAGGGTTACTCCGTACTTC.

This clonotype has only a few counts. The chain links TRBV6-1 to TRBJ2-5; no clear D gene. V lost 6 bases and J 1 base, leaving 21 bases between the germline ends. The CDR3 extends over 17 amino acids. Germline lookup yields CDR1 MNHNS and CDR2 SASEGT. In DNA, the CDR3 is TGTGCCAGCAGGAGCCTTCCTCTAGTGGGGTTCCAAGAGACCCAGTACTTC. Translated: CASRSLPLVGFQETQYF.

The chain links TRBV9 to TRBJ2-3, with TRBD2 matching 7 bases. Per germline, CDR1 SGDLS and CDR2 YYNGEE. V was clipped by 0 bases and J by 0 bases; unmatched bases: 10. The CDR3 contains 18 residues. The DNA for the CDR3 is TGTGCCAGCAGCGTAGGTCCTAGCGGAGAAACTAGCACAGATACGCAGTATTTT. This gives the protein CASSVGPSGETSTDTQYF. The full variable domain, rest sourced from reference TRBV9 and TRBJ2-3, is DSGVTQTPKHLITATGQRVTLRCSPRSGDLSVYWYQQSLDQGLQFLIQYYNGEERAKGNILERFSAQQFPDLHSELNLSSLELGDSALYFCASSVGPSGETSTDTQYFGPGTRLTVL.

The chain couples TRBV10-3 to TRBJ2-1, with 10 bases fitting TRBD2. This CDR3 is 20 amino acids long. Germline assignment: CDR1 ENHRY and CDR2 SYGVKD. The CDR3 DNA reads TGTGGAACAGCGGGGGGGCACGGTCTAGCGGGGAAAGGGTCCTACAATGAGCAGTTCTTC. It translates to CGTAGGHGLAGKGSYNEQFF.

This chain connects TRBV7-3 to TRBJ2-5; 8 nucleotides match TRBD1. The end of the DNA is better explained by TRBJ2-7, so the J call may be wrong. Per the germline V gene, CDR1 is SGHTA and CDR2 is FQGTGA. The CDR3 runs to 17 residues. Here the CDR3 DNA reads TGTGCCAGCAGCTTAATGGCCCCAGGGACAGGTGAATACGAGCAGTACTTC. It codes for CASSLMAPGTGEYEQYF.

This clonotype was counted only a few times. This chain uses TRBV11-2 with TRBJ1-4, with D perhaps TRBD1 (5 bases). Germline V gives CDR1 SGHAT, CDR2 FQNNGV. CDR3 length: 15 residues. The V gene lost 1 base and the J gene lost 7 bases, with 13 bases spanning the gap. For the CDR3, the DNA is TGTGCCAGCAGCTTAGTGGGGGGAGTACGTGAAAAACTGTTTTTT. Amino acids: CASSLVGGVREKLFF.

In its sample, this clonotype was seen a few times. The chain recombines TRBV5-1 with TRBJ2-1, with D possibly being TRBD1 (5 bases). CDR1 is SGHRS, CDR2 YFSETQ, per germline. The CDR3 extends over 15 amino acids. Between the trimmed V and J ends, which lost 3 bases and 1 base, there was a span of 11 bases. CDR3 in amino acids: CASSSQGESYNEQFF. DNA of the CDR3: TGCGCCAGCAGCTCCCAGGGTGAATCCTACAATGAGCAGTTCTTC.